The source of this T cell receptor beta chain is a study of Ad26.COV2.S vaccination and SARS-CoV-2 variants. The data were produced by immunoSEQ multiplex PCR, yet TCRdb's version contains in-frame clones alone and is incomplete. Of around 350,000 clones listed, about 91% are singletons. Trimming stripped 1 base from V and 3 bases from J, with 0 bases between. Per germline, CDR1 SEHNR and CDR2 FQNEAQ (reference sequence). CDR3 length: 11 amino acids. Note on this clone: The target antigen is unknown. This CDR3 is also generated by other DNA sequences in the sample.

Overall study results and limits: Vaccinees reportedly had broad spike-specific CD8+ and CD4+ T cell responses. Recipients given vaccine exceeded placebo recipients in spike-specific TCR breadth. Vaccine and placebo recipients had comparable breadth of non-spike TCRs.

The sample here was peripheral blood, taken after recovery from COVID-19. This clonotype was sampled from a human donor who had recovered from COVID-19. V gene TRBV7-9 combines with J gene TRBJ1-1, with D unresolved. In nucleotides, the CDR3 is TGTGCCAGCAGCTTAGACACTGAAGCTTTCTTT. Translated, it gives CASSLDTEAFF.